This T cell receptor (beta chain) was found in a study of CD8+CD57+ T cells in acquired aplastic anemia. Study as a whole: Recorded DNA amounts for sorted CD4+ and CD8+ cells had an average of about 3.5 ug.

Concerning this clonotype itself: The antigen is unknown.

Patients who underwent sequencing had shown CD8+CD57+ cell expansion by flow cytometry. All patients had severe acquired aplastic anemia. Patient blood was sampled before any therapy had been received. Both TCR beta VDJ combination and CDR3 sequence profiling were carried out. Genomic DNA was the template for this profiling. TCRdb re-called the reads through MiXCR, storing one row per CDR3 protein. The sample yields around 430,000 distinct CDR3 sequences, roughly a third seen once. The germline V gene encodes CDR1 SGHAT and CDR2 FQNNGV. The ends were cut back, 7 bases at V and 0 bases at J, with 16 bases in the middle. The CDR3 is 16 residues long. Study-wide results and caveats: Patients and controls turned out to have roughly 31 CD8+ CDR3 sequences in common.

The J gene is TRBJ1-5, the V gene TRBV11-2; D uncertain. The sample taken for sequencing was sorted CD4+, CD8+, or CD8+CD57+ T cells (not recorded which) from PBMCs. The receptor comes from a human donor with aplastic anemia. The CDR3 protein is CASTPRVEYSNQPQHF. Written as DNA, the CDR3 is TGTGCCAGCACCCCGAGGGTAGAGTATAGCAATCAGCCCCAGCATTTT.